Shown below are 14 T cell receptor beta chains from a single sample sequenced in a study of shared clonotypes between healthy human individuals. Data came from immunoSEQ multiplex PCR; TCRdb stores just in-frame clones and leaves some out. The sample includes approximately 340,000 clones, around 70% of them seen just once. The source material was memory CD4+ T cells sorted from blood. The sample's subset: CD45RA-negative fraction. These receptor sequences come from a man aged 25 to 40 in good health.

V usage is TRBV28 and J usage is TRBJ2-7; possibly TRBD2 for D (6 bases). Trimming pared 5 bases from V and 2 bases from J, leaving 19 bases between. The CDR3 spans 16 residues. Germline V lookup: CDR1 MDHEN, CDR2 SYDVKM. The CDR3 coding sequence is TGTGCCAGCAGTCTAATGACTAAGCGGGCGACCTACGAGCAGTACTTC. This encodes CASSLMTKRATYEQYF.

The rearrangement uses TRBV9 and TRBJ2-1; D is unresolved. Germline V gene lookup returns CDR1 SGDLS and CDR2 YYNGEE. CDR3 size: 15 residues. Trimming pared 4 bases from V and 3 bases from J, leaving 14 bases between. CDR3 nucleotide sequence: TGTGCCAGCAGCCCCCTGCCAAGTCTCTACAATGAGCAGTTCTTC. Encoded protein: CASSPLPSLYNEQFF.

The chain employs TRBV15 and TRBJ1-4; D gene unclear. Trimming left V 0 bases short and J 3 bases short, with 5 bases between. CDR1 is LNHNV, CDR2 YYDKDF, per germline (reference sequence). The CDR3 is 14 residues long. The CDR3 sequence is CATSREGANEKLFF. As DNA, the CDR3 is TGTGCCACCAGCAGAGAGGGTGCTAATGAAAAACTGTTTTTT.

This clone was observed at least ten times. The chain couples TRBV5-1 to TRBJ2-3, with TRBD2 identical over 8 bases. V lost 1 base to trimming and J lost 3 bases; unmatched junction nucleotides: 4. This CDR3 has 15 residues. CDR1 and CDR2 (germline): SGHRS, YFSETQ. The CDR3 loop is CASSLSPGGTDTQYF. The CDR3 region has the DNA TGCGCCAGCAGCTTGTCACCGGGAGGGACAGATACGCAGTATTTT.

Turning to this clone: The same CDR3 also results from other DNA sequences found in this sample. The rearrangement uses TRBV20-1 and TRBJ2-1; no clear D. The CDR3 spans 10 residues. Per the germline V gene, CDR1 is DFQATT and CDR2 is SNEGSKA (reference sequence). Trimming stripped 0 bases from V and 6 bases from J, with 0 bases between. CDR3 sequence: CSARDNEQFF. CDR3 in DNA: TGCAGTGCTAGAGACAATGAGCAGTTCTTC.

The chain carries TRBV30 and TRBJ2-2; 7 bases align to TRBD2. With V trimmed by 4 bases and J by 4 bases, 9 bases remained unmatched. Germline loops: CDR1 GTSNPN, CDR2 SVGIG (reference sequence). The CDR3 extends over 15 amino acids. CDR3 in DNA: TGTGCCTGGAATGGCCCGGGAGGACGCACCGGGGAGCTGTTTTTT. This encodes CAWNGPGGRTGELFF.

The V gene is TRBV29-1, the J gene TRBJ2-7; possible D gene TRBD1, 7 bases. The CDR3 has 13 residues. The V end was cut by 4 bases, the J end by 6 bases, with 16 bases between. The V gene's germline CDR1 is SQVTM and CDR2 ANQGSEA. For the CDR3, the DNA is TGCAGCGTTGGGCTCAGGGGGGCGGCCGAGCAGTACTTC. It encodes CSVGLRGAAEQYF.

The genes are TRBV25-1 and TRBJ1-2; 7 positions match TRBD1. The V gene end was trimmed by 0 bases and the J gene end by 1 base; junction bases not matched to a gene: 11. Germline V gene lookup returns CDR1 MGHDK and CDR2 SYGVNS. This CDR3 region has 18 residues. The CDR3 sequence is CASSEYQPGTANNYGYTF. In DNA form, the CDR3 reads TGTGCCAGCAGTGAATACCAACCGGGGACAGCGAATAACTATGGCTACACCTTC.

The chain joins TRBV29-1 to TRBJ1-2, with D tentatively TRBD1 (5 bases). The germline V gene has CDR1 SQVTM and CDR2 ANQGSEA. V lost 6 bases to trimming and J lost 5 bases, with 31 bases between them. This CDR3 spans 18 amino acids. The CDR3 protein is CSVPSPIRDDGWVYGYTF. The CDR3 DNA follows: TGCAGCGTGCCTTCCCCGATCCGGGACGACGGGTGGGTTTATGGCTACACCTTC.

A word on this clone: A much larger clone is a single base away; this may be a read error. The CDR3 DNA reads as TGTGCCAGCAGCCGGACAGGGGATTCCTACGAGCAGTACTTC. Its protein is CASSRTGDSYEQYF. The J gene is TRBJ2-7, the V gene TRBV5-4, with 9 positions matching TRBD1. Germline values: CDR1 SGHNT, CDR2 YYREEE (reference sequence). The CDR3 contains 14 residues. The junction had 3 bases not matched to a gene; V was cut back by 4 bases and J by 1 base.

The V call is TRBV7-9, the J call TRBJ2-7; D is unclear. This CDR3 has 11 amino acids. The germline CDR1 and CDR2 sequences are SEHNR and FQNEAQ (reference sequence). V was shortened by 10 bases and J by 1 base, with 8 bases between the two germline ends. CDR3 DNA: TGTGCCACAGGATCTTCCTACGAGCAGTACTTC. Translated, it gives CATGSSYEQYF.

The chain combines TRBV5-4 with TRBJ2-6; D gene uncertain. With 1 base removed from V and 2 bases from J, the gap between germline ends came to 10 bases. Germline values: CDR1 SGHNT, CDR2 YYREEE (reference sequence). The CDR3 is 16 residues long. Written as DNA, the CDR3 is TGTGCCAGCAGCTTGTTTTTAGCACCTGGGGCCAACGTCCTGACTTTC. Protein: CASSLFLAPGANVLTF.

As to this clone: This sample also contains other DNA sequences that code for the same CDR3. V usage is TRBV29-1 and J usage is TRBJ2-5, with TRBD2 as a possible D gene (5 bases). The V end was cut by 7 bases, the J end by 5 bases, with 8 bases between. Per the germline V gene, CDR1 is SQVTM and CDR2 is ANQGSEA. The CDR3 is 10 amino acids. In nucleotides, the CDR3 is TGCAGCGGTGGGGAGGAGACCCAGTACTTC. Translated, it gives CSGGEETQYF.

The V gene is TRBV19, the J gene TRBJ2-1; 9 bases agree with TRBD2. Trimming took 4 bases from V and 3 from J; bases not matched to a gene: 10. The CDR3 is 17 amino acids. Looked up from germline, CDR1 is LNHDA and CDR2 is SQIVND (reference sequence). In nucleotides, the CDR3 is TGTGCCAGTAGTACCCGTTCGGGGACTAGCCTCTACAATGAGCAGTTCTTC. Its protein product is CASSTRSGTSLYNEQFF.